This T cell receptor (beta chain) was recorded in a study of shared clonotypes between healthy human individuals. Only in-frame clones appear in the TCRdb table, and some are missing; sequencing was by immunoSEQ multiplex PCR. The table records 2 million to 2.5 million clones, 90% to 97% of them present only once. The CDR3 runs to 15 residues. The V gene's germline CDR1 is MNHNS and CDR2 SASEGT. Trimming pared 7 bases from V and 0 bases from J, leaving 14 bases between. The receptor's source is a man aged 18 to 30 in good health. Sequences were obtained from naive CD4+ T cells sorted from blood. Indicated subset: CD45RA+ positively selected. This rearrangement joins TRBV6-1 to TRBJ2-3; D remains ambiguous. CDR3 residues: CASKTTELSTDTQYF. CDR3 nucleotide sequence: TGTGCCAGCAAGACCACAGAGCTAAGCACAGATACGCAGTATTTT.